The entry that follows covers one T cell receptor (beta chain) sequence. Specified time point: newly diagnosed GD, antithyroid drugs for less than 3 months. Extracted RNA from PBMCs served as the source of the TCR library. CDR3 regions were amplified by Arm-PCR using iRepertoire HTBI primers to build TCR beta libraries. Via MiXCR, TCRdb re-called the multiplex PCR reads, giving one row per CDR3 protein. The profile shows around 450,000 distinct CDR3 sequences, about 15% of them singletons. The data originate from a study of regulatory T cells in long-lasting Graves disease. Trimming removed 0 bases at V and 0 bases at J, with 13 bases between. Germline CDR1 SGHTS, CDR2 YDEGEE. The CDR3 has 17 residues. Separately, the same data were catalogued under a study of T cells in Graves' hyperthyroidism and ophthalmopathy.

The sample was peripheral blood mononuclear cells (PBMCs), taken at new diagnosis, from a patient treated with antithyroid drugs. The TCR sequence derives from a woman in her forties with Graves disease. The chain carries TRBV5-8 and TRBJ2-1; D not resolved. The chain's CDR3 is CASSLALTVNSYNEQFF. CDR3 in DNA: TGTGCCAGCAGCTTGGCCCTTACAGTCAACTCCTACAATGAGCAGTTCTTC.